Listed below are T cell receptor beta chains from one sample, sequenced in a study of blood T cell repertoires in COVID-19. Assay: immunoSEQ multiplex PCR; the TCRdb copy retains only in-frame clones and omits some. The profile shows some 130,000 clones, 80% of them singletons. The specimen was peripheral blood. Receptors originate from a man aged 70 or older with acute or convalescent COVID-19. CDR3s include the opening cysteine and the closing phenylalanine or tryptophan. The D gene is left open where the match is weak. Expanded clones are given a class, and other clones once, few, many or no size at all.

clone size: many; J gene: TRBJ2-3; V gene: TRBV7-2; D gene: TRBD2; CDR3 protein: CASSLAPYRTRSRDTQYF; CDR3 DNA: TGTGCCAGCAGCTTAGCACCCTACAGGACTAGGTCAAGAGATACGCAGTATTTT
clone size: .; J gene: TRBJ2-3; V gene: TRBV6-6; D gene: .; CDR3 protein: CASGRGGGLSNTQYF; CDR3 DNA: TGTGCCAGCGGGAGGGGGGGCGGTTTGTCGAATACGCAGTATTTT
clone size: .; J gene: TRBJ2-7; V gene: TRBV7-9; D gene: .; CDR3 protein: CASSPTGSDTYEQYF; CDR3 DNA: TGTGCCAGCAGTCCAACTGGGTCCGACACCTACGAGCAGTACTTC
clone size: .; J gene: TRBJ1-1; V gene: TRBV28; D gene: TRBD1; CDR3 protein: CASSLSAPGQGIAEAFF; CDR3 DNA: TGTGCCAGCAGTTTATCCGCACCGGGACAGGGGATAGCTGAAGCTTTCTTT
clone size: .; J gene: TRBJ1-1; V gene: TRBV7-2; D gene: .; CDR3 protein: CASSRGSRNTEAFF; CDR3 DNA: TGTGCCAGCAGCAGGGGAAGTCGGAACACTGAAGCTTTCTTT
clone size: .; J gene: TRBJ2-7; V gene: TRBV6-6; D gene: .; CDR3 protein: CASSYGTYYEQYF; CDR3 DNA: TGTGCCAGCAGTTACGGGACATATTACGAGCAGTACTTC
clone size: .; J gene: TRBJ2-1; V gene: TRBV7-8; D gene: TRBD2; CDR3 protein: CASSLASGVVDEQFF; CDR3 DNA: TGTGCCAGCAGCTTAGCTAGCGGGGTGGTAGATGAGCAGTTCTTC
clone size: .; J gene: TRBJ1-3; V gene: TRBV28; D gene: .; CDR3 protein: CASSFLGSISGNTIYF; CDR3 DNA: TGTGCCAGCAGTTTCCTGGGCAGTATCTCTGGAAACACCATATATTTT
clone size: once; J gene: TRBJ1-6; V gene: TRBV11-2; D gene: .; CDR3 protein: CASSLGGAGYSPLHF; CDR3 DNA: TGTGCCAGCAGCTTAGGGGGCGCAGGGTATTCACCCCTCCACTTT
clone size: .; J gene: TRBJ2-7; V gene: TRBV5-1; D gene: TRBD1; CDR3 protein: CASNQGDYEQYF; CDR3 DNA: TGCGCCAGCAACCAGGGGGACTACGAGCAGTACTTC
clone size: many; J gene: TRBJ2-4; V gene: TRBV27; D gene: .; CDR3 protein: CASSVLTGAKNIQYF; CDR3 DNA: TGTGCCAGCAGTGTACTTACAGGGGCCAAAAACATTCAGTACTTC
clone size: .; J gene: TRBJ2-4; V gene: TRBV5-4; D gene: TRBD1; CDR3 protein: CASSRDRVGNIQYF; CDR3 DNA: TGTGCCAGCAGCCGGGACAGGGTTGGAAACATTCAGTACTTC
clone size: .; J gene: TRBJ1-1; V gene: TRBV6-1; D gene: .; CDR3 protein: CASSDRNTNQAFF; CDR3 DNA: TGTGCCAGCAGTGACAGGAATACCAATCAAGCTTTCTTT
clone size: .; J gene: TRBJ2-5; V gene: TRBV5-4; D gene: .; CDR3 protein: CASSSGPQETQYF; CDR3 DNA: TGTGCCAGCAGCTCAGGGCCCCAAGAGACCCAGTACTTC
clone size: .; J gene: TRBJ2-7; V gene: TRBV3-1/TRBV3-2; D gene: .; CDR3 protein: CASSQEGADNYEQYF; CDR3 DNA: TGTGCCAGCAGCCAAGAGGGGGCGGACAACTACGAGCAGTACTTC
clone size: .; J gene: TRBJ1-5; V gene: TRBV19; D gene: TRBD1; CDR3 protein: CASSIGGQGSNQPQHF; CDR3 DNA: TGTGCCAGTAGTATAGGGGGACAGGGGAGCAATCAGCCCCAGCATTTT
clone size: once; J gene: TRBJ1-1; V gene: TRBV5-1; D gene: .; CDR3 protein: CASKGEWGTYTEAFF; CDR3 DNA: TGCGCCAGCAAGGGGGAGTGGGGGACGTACACTGAAGCTTTCTTT
clone size: few; J gene: TRBJ2-3; V gene: TRBV7-8; D gene: .; CDR3 protein: CASSLALEGRGADTQYF; CDR3 DNA: TGTGCCAGCAGCTTAGCGCTAGAGGGGCGGGGTGCAGATACGCAGTATTTT
clone size: .; J gene: TRBJ1-5; V gene: TRBV6-5; D gene: .; CDR3 protein: CASTASRGDNQPQHF; CDR3 DNA: TGTGCCAGCACCGCCTCCCGGGGGGACAATCAGCCCCAGCATTTT
clone size: .; J gene: TRBJ2-7; V gene: TRBV6-1; D gene: .; CDR3 protein: CASSEWGTPQYF; CDR3 DNA: TGTGCCAGCAGTGAATGGGGCACCCCGCAGTACTTC
clone size: .; J gene: TRBJ1-2; V gene: TRBV10-3; D gene: .; CDR3 protein: CAISSSEGQGRPYGYTF; CDR3 DNA: TGTGCCATCAGTTCATCCGAAGGGCAGGGCCGGCCTTATGGCTACACCTTC
clone size: few; J gene: TRBJ1-2; V gene: TRBV6-4; D gene: .; CDR3 protein: CASSDIAGGYGYTF; CDR3 DNA: TGTGCCAGCAGTGACATCGCGGGAGGCTATGGCTACACCTTC
clone size: few; J gene: TRBJ2-2; V gene: TRBV5-4; D gene: TRBD1; CDR3 protein: CASSSRGQGAGELFF; CDR3 DNA: TGTGCCAGCAGCTCTCGGGGACAGGGGGCCGGGGAGCTGTTTTTT
clone size: .; J gene: TRBJ2-5; V gene: TRBV7-3; D gene: .; CDR3 protein: CASSLTREMVQETQYF; CDR3 DNA: TGTGCCAGCAGCTTAACCAGGGAAATGGTGCAAGAGACCCAGTACTTC
clone size: .; J gene: TRBJ2-7; V gene: TRBV6-2/TRBV6-3; D gene: TRBD2; CDR3 protein: CASSSSLAGGYYEQYF; CDR3 DNA: TGTGCCAGCAGTTCCTCTCTAGCGGGGGGCTATTACGAGCAGTACTTC
clone size: .; J gene: TRBJ2-3; V gene: TRBV19; D gene: TRBD1; CDR3 protein: CASSTVTGGTDTQYF; CDR3 DNA: TGTGCCAGTAGCACCGTGACAGGGGGAACAGATACGCAGTATTTT
clone size: .; J gene: TRBJ2-3; V gene: TRBV18; D gene: .; CDR3 protein: CASSSGQALGDTQYF; CDR3 DNA: TGTGCCAGCTCATCTGGACAAGCCCTAGGGGATACGCAGTATTTT
clone size: .; J gene: TRBJ2-3; V gene: TRBV4-1; D gene: TRBD2; CDR3 protein: CASSQDRTSGEDTQYF; CDR3 DNA: TGCGCCAGCAGCCAAGATAGGACTAGCGGGGAAGATACGCAGTATTTT
clone size: few; J gene: TRBJ1-5; V gene: TRBV5-1; D gene: .; CDR3 protein: CASSPYGDHTQPQHF; CDR3 DNA: TGCGCCAGCAGCCCTTACGGGGATCACACTCAGCCCCAGCATTTT
clone size: .; J gene: TRBJ1-6; V gene: TRBV10-3; D gene: .; CDR3 protein: CATLQTGGSPLHF; CDR3 DNA: TGTGCCACCCTTCAGACCGGGGGTTCACCCCTCCACTTT
clone size: once; J gene: TRBJ1-1; V gene: TRBV30; D gene: TRBD1; CDR3 protein: CAWNPPGTVAEAFF; CDR3 DNA: TGTGCCTGGAACCCCCCCGGGACAGTTGCTGAAGCTTTCTTT
clone size: .; J gene: TRBJ2-7; V gene: TRBV10-3; D gene: .; CDR3 protein: CAISLGTLLTYEQYF; CDR3 DNA: TGTGCCATCAGCCTCGGGACTCTACTTACCTACGAGCAGTACTTC
clone size: .; J gene: TRBJ1-5; V gene: TRBV3-1/TRBV3-2; D gene: TRBD1; CDR3 protein: CASSQGTGSGQPQHF; CDR3 DNA: TGTGCCAGCAGCCAAGGGACAGGGTCGGGACAGCCCCAGCATTTT
clone size: .; J gene: TRBJ1-3; V gene: TRBV9; D gene: TRBD1; CDR3 protein: CASSAQGVSGNTIYF; CDR3 DNA: TGTGCCAGCAGCGCACAGGGGGTTAGCGGAAACACCATATATTTT
clone size: .; J gene: TRBJ1-2; V gene: TRBV9; D gene: TRBD1; CDR3 protein: CASSAGTGNYGYTF; CDR3 DNA: TGTGCCAGCAGCGCGGGGACAGGGAACTATGGCTACACCTTC
clone size: .; J gene: TRBJ1-1; V gene: TRBV5-1; D gene: .; CDR3 protein: CASSLEGQSRAEAFF; CDR3 DNA: TGCGCCAGCAGCTTGGAAGGCCAATCGAGGGCTGAAGCTTTCTTT
clone size: .; J gene: TRBJ1-1; V gene: TRBV7-2; D gene: .; CDR3 protein: CASSLAEGLGTEAFF; CDR3 DNA: TGTGCCAGCAGCTTAGCGGAGGGTTTGGGCACTGAAGCTTTCTTT
clone size: .; J gene: TRBJ1-4; V gene: TRBV7-6; D gene: .; CDR3 protein: CASSSRGRGPREKLFF; CDR3 DNA: TGTGCCAGCAGCTCGCGGGGACGAGGGCCTCGGGAAAAACTGTTTTTT
clone size: .; J gene: TRBJ1-1; V gene: TRBV28; D gene: .; CDR3 protein: CASSEPDRNTEAFF; CDR3 DNA: TGTGCCAGCAGTGAACCGGACAGGAACACTGAAGCTTTCTTT
clone size: .; J gene: TRBJ1-1; V gene: TRBV9; D gene: TRBD1; CDR3 protein: CASSVDQTGRAFF; CDR3 DNA: TGTGCCAGCAGCGTGGACCAGACAGGGCGAGCTTTCTTT
clone size: .; J gene: TRBJ2-1; V gene: TRBV7-2; D gene: TRBD2; CDR3 protein: CASSGWTSGGAYNEQFF; CDR3 DNA: TGTGCCAGCAGCGGATGGACTAGCGGGGGGGCCTACAATGAGCAGTTCTTC
clone size: .; J gene: TRBJ1-2; V gene: TRBV5-4; D gene: TRBD1; CDR3 protein: CASSFGTGEYGYTF; CDR3 DNA: TGTGCCAGCAGCTTTGGGACAGGGGAGTATGGCTACACCTTC
clone size: .; J gene: TRBJ2-3; V gene: TRBV5-4; D gene: TRBD1; CDR3 protein: CASSSPTGSLSTDTQYF; CDR3 DNA: TGTGCCAGCAGCTCGCCGACAGGGTCGCTTTCCACAGATACGCAGTATTTT
clone size: .; J gene: TRBJ2-5; V gene: TRBV7-9; D gene: TRBD2; CDR3 protein: CASSLKTSGGSKTQYF; CDR3 DNA: TGTGCCAGCAGCCTAAAGACTAGCGGGGGGTCGAAGACCCAGTACTTC
clone size: few; J gene: TRBJ1-4; V gene: TRBV4-1; D gene: TRBD1; CDR3 protein: CASSQGQGAGPEKLFF; CDR3 DNA: TGCGCCAGCAGCCAGGGACAGGGGGCAGGACCTGAAAAACTGTTTTTT
clone size: .; J gene: TRBJ2-7; V gene: TRBV24-1; D gene: .; CDR3 protein: CATSDLTAEAYEQYF; CDR3 DNA: TGTGCCACCAGTGATTTGACAGCGGAGGCCTACGAGCAGTACTTC
clone size: medium-sized; J gene: TRBJ1-3; V gene: TRBV2; D gene: TRBD1; CDR3 protein: CASSESGQGHSGNTIYF; CDR3 DNA: TGTGCCAGCAGTGAATCAGGACAGGGACACTCTGGAAACACCATATATTTT
clone size: .; J gene: TRBJ1-2; V gene: TRBV14; D gene: TRBD1; CDR3 protein: CASLRTGKPDGYTF; CDR3 DNA: TGTGCCAGCCTCCGGACAGGAAAGCCCGATGGCTACACCTTC
clone size: few; J gene: TRBJ1-1; V gene: TRBV19; D gene: TRBD1; CDR3 protein: CASRFRDSEAFF; CDR3 DNA: TGTGCCAGTAGATTCCGGGACAGTGAAGCTTTCTTT